The following is a T cell receptor (beta chain) sequence with its context. Assay used: immunoSEQ multiplex PCR; TCRdb lists only in-frame clones, some missing. The sample consists of roughly 80,000 clones, roughly 94% of them appearing once. The record originates from a study of T cell changes during pregnancy in multiple sclerosis. The CDR3 contains 17 residues. Germline lookup yields CDR1 SGHVS and CDR2 FNYEAQ. V gave up 0 bases and J gave up 0 bases; unmatched junction bases: 8. The source was peripheral blood, collected before pregnancy. The sequence was obtained from a female donor with multiple sclerosis, enrolled in a pregnancy study. The rearrangement uses TRBV7-6 and TRBJ2-7; 7 bases agree with TRBD2. CDR3 loop: CASSLATTSASSYEQYF. CDR3 DNA sequence: TGTGCCAGCAGCTTAGCGACAACTAGCGCTAGCTCCTACGAGCAGTACTTC.